This T cell receptor (beta chain) was found in a study of CD4 T cell repertoires in COVID-19. Overall study context: Other coronavirus spike proteins restimulated relabeled CFSE-low cells expanded with IL-2 for about 10 days.

Trimming took off 0 bases at V and 4 bases at J, with 10 bases between the two ends. The CDR3 runs to 14 residues. From germline, CDR1 is SGHRS and CDR2 YFSETQ. Sequencing was done directly on freshly isolated, uncultured memory T cells. Generated by immunoSEQ multiplex PCR, the TCRdb table keeps only in-frame clones and is missing some. Altogether 6,500 to 8,500 clones are present, 80% to 85% being singletons, with the ten largest covering approximately 2%. Study-level results: In SARS-CoV and/or HKU1 spike cultures, between about 6.5 and 28% of SARS-CoV-2 clonotypes reappeared. Suggested intraclonal diversification: top SARS-CoV-2-reactive clonotypes appeared in two or three memory subsets.

About this clone: Antigen unknown.

The TCR comes from a human donor who had COVID-19. The rearrangement joins TRBV5-1 to TRBJ1-1; D gene ambiguous. The specimen comprised effector memory CD4+ T cells from blood, sampled before the COVID-19 pandemic. The DNA for the CDR3 is TGCGCCAGCAGCTTGGTTAGTGGGCTCACTGAAGCTTTCTTT. Its translation: CASSLVSGLTEAFF.